These 6 T cell receptor beta chains were sequenced from one sample in a study of blood T cell repertoires in COVID-19. Assay: immunoSEQ multiplex PCR; the TCRdb copy retains only in-frame clones and omits some. The table includes a few hundred thousand clones, around 88% detected once. Sequencing input: peripheral blood. These receptor sequences come from a woman in her forties or fifties with acute or convalescent COVID-19.

The chain combines TRBV28 with TRBJ1-2; D gene unclear. Germline V gene sequence: CDR1 MDHEN, CDR2 SYDVKM. The CDR3 spans 14 residues. V lost 2 bases, J lost 0 bases, and 7 bases lay in between. CDR3 residues: CASSLARTNYGYTF. In nucleotides, the CDR3 is TGTGCCAGCAGTTTAGCGCGGACTAACTATGGCTACACCTTC.

J is TRBJ1-3 and V is TRBV10-1; D gene unclear. The V and J ends lost 3 bases and 1 base respectively, with 7 bases between them. CDR3 length: 14 residues. Germline CDR1 reads WNHNN; CDR2 reads SYGVQD (reference sequence). CDR3 sequence: CASSERESGNTIYF. CDR3 DNA: TGCGCCAGCAGTGAACGAGAGTCTGGAAACACCATATATTTT.

This clone was detected only once. The genes are TRBV15 and TRBJ1-4, with TRBD1 identical over 7 bases. The trim removed 5 bases at V and 3 bases at J, leaving 6 bases unmatched. This CDR3 is built from 15 residues. Germline lookup yields CDR1 LNHNV and CDR2 YYDKDF (reference sequence). The CDR3 here is CATSGPGQSNEKLFF. The CDR3 coding sequence is TGTGCCACCAGCGGACCGGGACAGTCTAATGAAAAACTGTTTTTT. Looking up the rest from reference TRBV15 and TRBJ1-4 gives the full variable domain: DAMVIQNPRYQVTQFGKPVTLSCSQTLNHNVMYWYQQKSSQAPKLLFHYYDKDFNNEADTPDNFQSRRPNTSFCFLDIRSPGLGDTAMYLCATSGPGQSNEKLFFGSGTQLSVL.

The chain is built from TRBV14 and TRBJ1-6; 12 nucleotides line up with TRBD1. The ends lost 6 bases at V and 4 bases at J; junction bases unmatched: 13. CDR3 length: 19 amino acids. CDR1 and CDR2 (germline): SGHDN, FVKESK. CDR3: CASSLMPGQGARYNSPLHF. CDR3 sequence (DNA): TGTGCCAGCAGTCTTATGCCGGGACAGGGGGCGCGGTATAATTCACCCCTCCACTTT.

The chain uses TRBV29-1 and TRBJ1-1; TRBD1 matches at 7 bases. The germline V gene encodes CDR1 SQVTM and CDR2 ANQGSEA. V shed 8 bases, J shed 1 base, and the junction held 4 bases outside the gene matches. This CDR3 region has 12 residues. CDR3 bases: TGCAGCTCCCGGACAGGGAACACTGAAGCTTTCTTT. Its protein product is CSSRTGNTEAFF.

The chain has TRBV4-3 and TRBJ1-1; possible D gene TRBD1, 5 bases. Trimming took off 1 base at V and 4 bases at J, with 22 bases between the two ends. This CDR3 comprises 18 residues. CDR1 is LGHNA, CDR2 YSLEER, per germline. The CDR3 DNA reads as TGCGCCAGCAGCCAAGGTCTTGGTACAGGTGATGGGGCCACTGAAGCTTTCTTT. Its protein product is CASSQGLGTGDGATEAFF.